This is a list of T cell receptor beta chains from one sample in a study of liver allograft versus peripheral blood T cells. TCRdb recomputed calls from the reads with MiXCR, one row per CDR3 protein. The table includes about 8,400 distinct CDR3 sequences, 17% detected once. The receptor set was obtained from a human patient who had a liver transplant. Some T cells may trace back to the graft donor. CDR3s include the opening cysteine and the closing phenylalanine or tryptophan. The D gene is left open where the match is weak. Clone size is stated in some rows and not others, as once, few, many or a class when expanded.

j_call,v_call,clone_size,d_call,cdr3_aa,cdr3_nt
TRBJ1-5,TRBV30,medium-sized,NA,CAWSTPNQPQHF,TGTGCCTGGAGTACTCCGAATCAGCCCCAGCATTTT
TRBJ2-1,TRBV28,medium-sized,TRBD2,CASSPLPRLAGEWNEQFF,TGTGCCAGCAGTCCACTCCCAAGACTAGCGGGAGAGTGGAATGAGCAGTTCTTC
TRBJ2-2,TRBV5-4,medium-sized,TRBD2,CASSTGLAGADTGELFF,TGTGCCAGCAGCACTGGACTAGCGGGAGCGGACACCGGGGAGCTGTTTTTT
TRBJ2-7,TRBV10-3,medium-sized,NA,CAIASAQGGEQYF,TGTGCCATCGCCTCTGCGCAGGGGGGCGAGCAGTACTTC
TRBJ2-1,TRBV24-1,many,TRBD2,CATSDPGTSGSVEQFF,TGTGCCACCAGTGATCCTGGGACTAGCGGGAGTGTTGAGCAGTTCTTC
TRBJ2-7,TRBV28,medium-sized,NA,CASSFPTPREQYF,TGTGCCAGCAGTTTCCCCACTCCACGGGAGCAGTACTTC
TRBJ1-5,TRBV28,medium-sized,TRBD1,CASSSPGQGNQPQHF,TGTGCCAGCAGCTCACCGGGACAGGGTAATCAGCCCCAGCATTTT
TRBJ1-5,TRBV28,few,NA,CASSFWGAGDSNQPQHF,TGTGCCAGCAGTTTCTGGGGGGCGGGGGACAGCAATCAGCCCCAGCATTTT
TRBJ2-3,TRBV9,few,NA,CASSLSWDVNTQYF,TGTGCCAGCAGCCTTTCTTGGGATGTGAATACGCAGTATTTT
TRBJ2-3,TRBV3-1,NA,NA,CASSQDPARDTQYF,TGTGCCAGCAGCCAAGATCCAGCTAGAGATACGCAGTATTTT
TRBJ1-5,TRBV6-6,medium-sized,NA,CASSYAGASNQPQHF,TGTGCCAGCAGTTACGCTGGAGCGAGCAATCAGCCCCAGCATTTT
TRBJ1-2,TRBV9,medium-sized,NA,CASSVGWGLTNYGYTF,TGTGCCAGCAGCGTAGGGTGGGGGCTTACTAACTATGGCTACACCTTC
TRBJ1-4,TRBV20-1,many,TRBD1,CSAGTGRDEKLFF,TGCAGTGCCGGGACAGGGAGGGATGAAAAACTGTTTTTT
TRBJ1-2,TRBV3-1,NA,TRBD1,CASSQADRVGEGYTF,TGTGCCAGCAGCCAAGCCGACAGGGTCGGGGAGGGCTACACCTTC
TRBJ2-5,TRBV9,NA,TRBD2,CASSVGVTSGPGTQYF,TGTGCCAGCAGCGTAGGGGTGACTAGCGGGCCGGGGACCCAGTACTTC
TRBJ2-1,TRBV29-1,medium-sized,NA,CSVEWGSPYNEQFF,TGCAGCGTCGAATGGGGGAGCCCCTACAATGAGCAGTTCTTC
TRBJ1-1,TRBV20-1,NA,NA,CSATGQSEAFF,TGCAGTGCTACCGGACAGAGTGAAGCTTTCTTT
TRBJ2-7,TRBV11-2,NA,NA,CASSLGLANEQYF,TGTGCCAGCAGCTTAGGTCTAGCTAACGAGCAGTACTTC
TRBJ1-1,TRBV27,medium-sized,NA,CASSRRTGGDTEAFF,TGTGCCAGCAGTCGACGGACCGGGGGAGACACTGAAGCTTTCTTT
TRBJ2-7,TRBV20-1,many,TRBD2,CSDSASGKHEQYF,TGCAGTGATTCGGCTAGCGGGAAACACGAGCAGTACTTC